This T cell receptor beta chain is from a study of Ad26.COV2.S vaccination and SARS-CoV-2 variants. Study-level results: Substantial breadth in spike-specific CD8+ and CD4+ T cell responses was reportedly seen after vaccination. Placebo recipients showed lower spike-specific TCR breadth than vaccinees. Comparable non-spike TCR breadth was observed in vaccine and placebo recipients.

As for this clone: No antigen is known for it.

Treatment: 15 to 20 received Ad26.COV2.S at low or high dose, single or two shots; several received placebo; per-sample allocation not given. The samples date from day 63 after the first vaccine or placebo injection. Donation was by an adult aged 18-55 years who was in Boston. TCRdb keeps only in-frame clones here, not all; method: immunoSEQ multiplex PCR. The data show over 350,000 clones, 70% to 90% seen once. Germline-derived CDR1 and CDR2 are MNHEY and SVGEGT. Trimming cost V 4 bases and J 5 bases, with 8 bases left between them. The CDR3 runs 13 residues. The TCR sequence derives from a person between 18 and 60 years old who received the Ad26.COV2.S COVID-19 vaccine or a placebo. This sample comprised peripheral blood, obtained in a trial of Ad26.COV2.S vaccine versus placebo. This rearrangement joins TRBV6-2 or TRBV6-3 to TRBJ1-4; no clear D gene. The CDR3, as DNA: TGTGCCAGCAGTTTCCATCGGAATGAAAAACTGTTTTTT. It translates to CASSFHRNEKLFF.